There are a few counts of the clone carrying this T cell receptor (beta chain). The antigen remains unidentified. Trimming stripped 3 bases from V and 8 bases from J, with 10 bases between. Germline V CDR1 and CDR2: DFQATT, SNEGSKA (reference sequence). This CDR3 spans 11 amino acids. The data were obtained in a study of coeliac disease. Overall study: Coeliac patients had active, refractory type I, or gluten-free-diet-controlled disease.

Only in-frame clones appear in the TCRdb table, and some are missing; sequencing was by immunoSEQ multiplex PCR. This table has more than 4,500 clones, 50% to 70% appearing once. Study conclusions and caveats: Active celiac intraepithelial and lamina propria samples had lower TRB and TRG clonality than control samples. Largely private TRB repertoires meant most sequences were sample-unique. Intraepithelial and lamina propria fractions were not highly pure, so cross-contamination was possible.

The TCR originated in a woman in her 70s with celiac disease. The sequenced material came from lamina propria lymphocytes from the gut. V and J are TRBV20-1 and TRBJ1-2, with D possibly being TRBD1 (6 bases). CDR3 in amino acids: CSARADRGYTF. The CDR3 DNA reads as TGCAGTGCTAGGGCGGACAGAGGCTACACCTTC.